The rows below give T cell receptor beta chains drawn from one sample of a study of regulatory T cells in long-lasting Graves disease. TCRdb analysed the multiplex PCR reads with MiXCR anew, one entry per CDR3 protein. The sample consists of over 500,000 distinct CDR3 sequences, 16% of them appearing once. Separately, the same data were catalogued under a study of T cells in Graves' hyperthyroidism and ophthalmopathy.

This sample comprised peripheral blood mononuclear cells (PBMCs), obtained at new diagnosis, from a patient treated with antithyroid drugs. These receptors were obtained from a young man with Graves disease. Both conserved end residues are part of each CDR3. The D gene is left open where the match is weak. Size is omitted from some rows. Given values are once, few, many or a class for expanded clones.

TRBD2	TRBV13	TRBJ2-7	NA	CASSGTLTGGSYEQYF
NA	TRBV18	TRBJ1-1	many	CASRQAMNTEAFF
TRBD2	TRBV7-9	TRBJ2-5	few	CASSPVTSEETQYF
TRBD1	TRBV7-9	TRBJ1-4	NA	CASSPGQGAVEKLFF
NA	TRBV6-2/TRBV6-3	TRBJ2-7	NA	CASSRSSGSPKWSYEQYF
NA	TRBV15	TRBJ1-4	many	CATSREGANEKLFF
NA	TRBV18	TRBJ1-6	NA	CASSSVDNSPLHF
NA	TRBV7-2	TRBJ1-2	NA	CASSSRGGGGNYGYTF
NA	TRBV3-1	TRBJ1-5	many	CASSPSAQPQHF
NA	TRBV5-8	TRBJ2-1	many	CASSLGPTLGNEQFF
NA	TRBV11-2	TRBJ1-2	few	CASSSREDNYGYTF
NA	TRBV20-1	TRBJ2-3	many	CSAGGGTDTQYF
NA	TRBV7-9	TRBJ2-7	NA	CASSGSLGAGEQYF
NA	TRBV6-1	TRBJ1-1	many	CASTTTPDRYPEAFF
NA	TRBV20-1	TRBJ2-2	few	CSAFTTGRLFTGELFF
NA	TRBV14	TRBJ2-7	few	CASSQGRDSLSYEQYF
TRBD2	TRBV10-2	TRBJ2-7	NA	CASSVAGLGSYEQYF
TRBD2	TRBV20-1	TRBJ2-3	many	CSAIGLGTDTQYF
NA	TRBV4-2	TRBJ1-1	NA	CASRQAQNTEAFF
NA	TRBV20-1	TRBJ1-1	many	CSARDSVNTEAFF
TRBD2	TRBV4-2	TRBJ2-7	NA	CASSQEASGLYEQYF
NA	TRBV7-3	TRBJ2-5	many	CASSPRAGIQETQYF
TRBD2	TRBV10-3	TRBJ2-7	NA	CAISDTGTSDYEQYF
TRBD2	TRBV12-3/TRBV12-4	TRBJ2-3	many	CASSYPSGTDTQYF
TRBD1	TRBV20-1	TRBJ2-7	many	CSASAPGQRAYEQYF
TRBD2	TRBV5-4	TRBJ2-1	NA	CASSQGTSGSLTYNEQFF
TRBD1	TRBV24-1	TRBJ1-1	few	CATSDRRDRGCTEAFF
NA	TRBV20-1	TRBJ2-7	few	CSARDIGVYEQYF
TRBD2	TRBV5-1	TRBJ2-1	many	CASSLNLAGGHNEQFF
NA	TRBV3-1	TRBJ1-1	many	CASSQGGEGTEAFF
NA	TRBV10-3	TRBJ2-2	many	CAIRNPTGSGAGELFF
TRBD1	TRBV2	TRBJ1-2	many	CASSWDSNNYGYTF
NA	TRBV30	TRBJ1-6	NA	CAWSVKLGSYNSPLHF
NA	TRBV3-1	TRBJ1-5	many	CASSQSTPQPQHF
TRBD2	TRBV20-1	TRBJ2-3	many	CSASRTSVHTDTQYF
NA	TRBV20-1	TRBJ1-6	once	CSARDGLGSSPLHF
NA	TRBV27	TRBJ1-1	NA	CASSLSFSPDSEAFF
TRBD1	TRBV2	TRBJ1-1	many	CARKTEGGSGFNTEAFF